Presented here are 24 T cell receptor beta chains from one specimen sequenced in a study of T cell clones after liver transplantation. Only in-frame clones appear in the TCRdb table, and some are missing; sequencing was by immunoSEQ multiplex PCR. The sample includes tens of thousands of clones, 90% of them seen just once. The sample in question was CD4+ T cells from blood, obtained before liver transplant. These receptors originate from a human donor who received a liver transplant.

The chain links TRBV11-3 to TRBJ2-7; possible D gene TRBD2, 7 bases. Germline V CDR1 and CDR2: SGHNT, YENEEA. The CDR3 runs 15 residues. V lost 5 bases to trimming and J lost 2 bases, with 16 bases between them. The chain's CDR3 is CASSRRGGPTYEQYF. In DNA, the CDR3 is TGTGCCAGCAGCAGGCGCGGGGGCCCTACCTACGAGCAGTACTTC.

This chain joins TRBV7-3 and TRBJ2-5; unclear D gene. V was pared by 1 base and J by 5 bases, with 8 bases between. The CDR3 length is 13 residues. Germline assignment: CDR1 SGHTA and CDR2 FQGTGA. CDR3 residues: CASSLSPLETQYF. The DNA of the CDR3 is TGTGCCAGCAGCTTAAGTCCCCTGGAGACCCAGTACTTC. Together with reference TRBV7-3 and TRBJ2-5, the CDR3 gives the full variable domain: GAGVSQTPSNKVTEKGKYVELRCDPISGHTALYWYRQSLGQGPEFLIYFQGTGAADDSGLPNDRFFAVRPEGSVSTLKIQRTERGDSAVYLCASSLSPLETQYFGPGTRLLVL.

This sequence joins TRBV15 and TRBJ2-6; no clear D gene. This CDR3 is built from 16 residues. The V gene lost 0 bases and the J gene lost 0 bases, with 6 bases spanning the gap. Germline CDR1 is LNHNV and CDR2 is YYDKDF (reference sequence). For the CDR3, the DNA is TGTGCCACCAGCAGAGATAGAAGCTCTGGGGCCAACGTCCTGACTTTC. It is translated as CATSRDRSSGANVLTF.

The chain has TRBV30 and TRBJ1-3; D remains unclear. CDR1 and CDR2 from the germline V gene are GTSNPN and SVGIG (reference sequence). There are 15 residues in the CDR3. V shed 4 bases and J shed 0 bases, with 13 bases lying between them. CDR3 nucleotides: TGTGCCTGGACCCCTGGGGTATTCTCTGGAAACACCATATATTTT. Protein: CAWTPGVFSGNTIYF.

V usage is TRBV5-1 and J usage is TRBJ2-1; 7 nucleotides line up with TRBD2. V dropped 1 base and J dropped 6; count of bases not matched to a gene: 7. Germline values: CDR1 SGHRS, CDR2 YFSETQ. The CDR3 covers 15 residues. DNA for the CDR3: TGCGCCAGCAGCTTGTTCGCGGGAGAACTCAATGAGCAGTTCTTC. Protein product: CASSLFAGELNEQFF.

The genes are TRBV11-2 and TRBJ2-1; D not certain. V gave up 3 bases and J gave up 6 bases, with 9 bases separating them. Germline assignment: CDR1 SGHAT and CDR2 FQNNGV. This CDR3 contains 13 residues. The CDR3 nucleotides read TGTGCCAGCAGCTTTGCCAGGTTCAATGAGCAGTTCTTC. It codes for CASSFARFNEQFF.

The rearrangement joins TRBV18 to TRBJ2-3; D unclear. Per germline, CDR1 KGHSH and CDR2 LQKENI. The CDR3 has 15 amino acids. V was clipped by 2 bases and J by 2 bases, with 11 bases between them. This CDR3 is CASSPIIGSTDTQYF. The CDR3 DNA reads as TGTGCCAGCTCACCAATTATAGGATCCACAGATACGCAGTATTTT.

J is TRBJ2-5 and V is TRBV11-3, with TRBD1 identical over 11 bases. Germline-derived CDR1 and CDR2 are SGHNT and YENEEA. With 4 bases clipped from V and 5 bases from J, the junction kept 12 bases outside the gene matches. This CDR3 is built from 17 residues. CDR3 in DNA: TGTGCCAGCAGCTCCTATTGGGGGGACAGGGGGTATGAGACCCAGTACTTC. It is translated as CASSSYWGDRGYETQYF.

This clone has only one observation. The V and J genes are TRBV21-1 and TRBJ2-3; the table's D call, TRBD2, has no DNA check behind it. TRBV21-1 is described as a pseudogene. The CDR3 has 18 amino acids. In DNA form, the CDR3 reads TGTGCCAGCAGCAAATTTACTAGCGGGAGGGCCAGCACAGATACGCAGTATTTT. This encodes CASSKFTSGRASTDTQYF.

The CDR3 DNA sequence: TGTGCCAGCAGTTACATCGACAGGGAGGGCATTCAGTACTTC. It translates to CASSYIDREGIQYF. The rearrangement joins TRBV28 to TRBJ2-4; D is perhaps TRBD1 or TRBD2 (7 bases each). Germline loops: CDR1 MDHEN, CDR2 SYDVKM. V was cut by 4 bases and J by 9 bases, with 16 bases left in between. The CDR3 is made up of 14 amino acids.

Here the CDR3 DNA reads TGTGCCAGCTCACGGGCGTTGGACAGGGATGGCTACACCTTC. Translation gives CASSRALDRDGYTF. J is TRBJ1-2 and V is TRBV18, with 8 bases lining up with TRBD1. The CDR3 sequence is 14 residues long. CDR1 and CDR2 (germline): KGHSH, LQKENI. The ends lost 4 bases at V and 6 bases at J; junction bases unmatched: 7.

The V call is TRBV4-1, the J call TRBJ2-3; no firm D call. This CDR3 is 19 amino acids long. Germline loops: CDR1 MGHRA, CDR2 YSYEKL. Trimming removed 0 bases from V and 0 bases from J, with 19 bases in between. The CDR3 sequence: CASSQDKPSLGPSTDTQYF. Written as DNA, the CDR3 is TGCGCCAGCAGCCAAGATAAGCCCAGCCTAGGCCCTAGCACAGATACGCAGTATTTT.

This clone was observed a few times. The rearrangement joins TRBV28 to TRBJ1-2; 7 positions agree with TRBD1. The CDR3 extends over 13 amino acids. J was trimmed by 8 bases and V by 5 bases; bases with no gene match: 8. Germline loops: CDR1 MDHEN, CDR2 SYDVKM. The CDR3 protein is CASSEAGGGGYTF. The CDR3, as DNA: TGTGCCAGCAGTGAAGCAGGGGGAGGAGGCTACACCTTC.

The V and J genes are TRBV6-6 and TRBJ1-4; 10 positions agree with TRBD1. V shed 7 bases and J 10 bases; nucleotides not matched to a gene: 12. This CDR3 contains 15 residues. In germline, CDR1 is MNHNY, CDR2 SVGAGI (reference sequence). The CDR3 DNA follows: TGTGCCAGCACCAATACGACAGGGGGCAGGGGAAAACTGTTTTTT. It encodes CASTNTTGGRGKLFF.

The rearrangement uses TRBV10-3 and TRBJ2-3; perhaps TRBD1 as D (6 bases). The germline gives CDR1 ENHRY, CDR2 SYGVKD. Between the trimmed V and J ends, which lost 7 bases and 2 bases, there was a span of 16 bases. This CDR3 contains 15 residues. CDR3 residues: CAITPGHLTTDTQYF. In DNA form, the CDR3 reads TGTGCCATCACCCCGGGACACCTTACCACAGATACGCAGTATTTT.

The CDR3 DNA reads as TGTGCCAGCAGCCCGCTAGGAGAAGATACGCAGTATTTT. It codes for CASSPLGEDTQYF. V gene TRBV7-3 combines with J gene TRBJ2-3; unclear D gene. Germline V gene data show CDR1 as SGHTA and CDR2 as FQGTGA. The CDR3 consists of 13 residues. Trimming cost V 5 bases and J 5 bases, with 11 bases left between them. Based on the CDR3 plus reference TRBV7-3 and TRBJ2-3, the full variable domain is GAGVSQTPSNKVTEKGKYVELRCDPISGHTALYWYRQSLGQGPEFLIYFQGTGAADDSGLPNDRFFAVRPEGSVSTLKIQRTERGDSAVYLCASSPLGEDTQYFGPGTRLTVL.

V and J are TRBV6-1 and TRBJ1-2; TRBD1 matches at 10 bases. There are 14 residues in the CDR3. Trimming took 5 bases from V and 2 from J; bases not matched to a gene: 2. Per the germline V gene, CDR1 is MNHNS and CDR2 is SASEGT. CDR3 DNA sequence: TGTGCCAGCAGTCCGGGACAGGGGAACTATGGCTACACCTTC. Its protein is CASSPGQGNYGYTF.

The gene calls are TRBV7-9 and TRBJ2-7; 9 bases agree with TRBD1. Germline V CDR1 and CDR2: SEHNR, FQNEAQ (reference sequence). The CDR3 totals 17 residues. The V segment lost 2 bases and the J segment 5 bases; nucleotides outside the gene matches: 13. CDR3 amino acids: CASSLPPLGTGSHEQYF. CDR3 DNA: TGTGCCAGCAGCTTACCGCCCCTTGGGACAGGGAGCCACGAGCAGTACTTC.

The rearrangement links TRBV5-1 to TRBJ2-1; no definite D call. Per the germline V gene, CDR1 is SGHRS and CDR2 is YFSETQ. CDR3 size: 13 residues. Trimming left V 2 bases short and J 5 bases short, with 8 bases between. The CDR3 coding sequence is TGCGCCAGCAGCTTTCAACAGAACAATGAGCAGTTCTTC. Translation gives CASSFQQNNEQFF.

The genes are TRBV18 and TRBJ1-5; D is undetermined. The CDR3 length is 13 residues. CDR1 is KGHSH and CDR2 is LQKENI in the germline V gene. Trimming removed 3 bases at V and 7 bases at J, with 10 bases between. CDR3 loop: CASSPSPGQPQHF. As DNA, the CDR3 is TGTGCCAGCTCACCGAGCCCGGGGCAGCCCCAGCATTTT.

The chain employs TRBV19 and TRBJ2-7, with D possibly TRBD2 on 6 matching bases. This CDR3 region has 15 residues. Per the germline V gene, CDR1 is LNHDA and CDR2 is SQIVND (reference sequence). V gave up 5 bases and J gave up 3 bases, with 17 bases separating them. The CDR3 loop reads CASSLAAVGLYEQYF. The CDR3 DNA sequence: TGTGCCAGTAGTTTAGCGGCAGTTGGTCTCTACGAGCAGTACTTC.

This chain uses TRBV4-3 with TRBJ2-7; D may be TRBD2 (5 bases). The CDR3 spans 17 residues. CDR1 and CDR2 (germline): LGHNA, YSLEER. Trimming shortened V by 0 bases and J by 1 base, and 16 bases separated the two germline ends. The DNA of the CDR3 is TGCGCCAGCAGCCAAGATTTAGGACTTCTCGAGTCCTACGAGCAGTACTTC. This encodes CASSQDLGLLESYEQYF.

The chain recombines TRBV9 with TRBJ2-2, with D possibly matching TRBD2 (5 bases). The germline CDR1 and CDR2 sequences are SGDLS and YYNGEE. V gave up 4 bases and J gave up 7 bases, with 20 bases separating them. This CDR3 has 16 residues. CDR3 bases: TGTGCCAGCAGCTATAGCGTAAGAGATGCGGTCGGGGAGCTGTTTTTT. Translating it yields CASSYSVRDAVGELFF.

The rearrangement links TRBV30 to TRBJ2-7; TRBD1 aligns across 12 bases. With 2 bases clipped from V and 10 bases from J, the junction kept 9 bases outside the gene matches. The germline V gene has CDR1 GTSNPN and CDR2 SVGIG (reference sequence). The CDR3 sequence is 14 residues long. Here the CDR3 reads CAWSPGTGGAGQYF. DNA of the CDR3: TGTGCCTGGAGTCCCGGGACAGGGGGCGCGGGACAGTACTTC.